The source of this T cell receptor beta chain is a study of technical replicates of blood from a few donors. The assay was immunoSEQ multiplex PCR, and TCRdb's table has in-frame clones only and misses some. The sample shows some 17,000 clones, around nine tenths of them seen only once. This TCR was recovered from a human donor in good health. The sample was PBMCs.

Here the CDR3 reads CASSVGGQDFSYEQYF. Written as DNA, the CDR3 is TGTGCCAGCAGCGTAGGGGGACAGGACTTTTCCTACGAGCAGTACTTC. The chain carries TRBV9 and TRBJ2-7; 8 positions match TRBD1. The CDR3 runs to 16 residues. Germline V CDR1 and CDR2: SGDLS, YYNGEE. After removal of 0 bases from V and 1 base from J, the junction contained 6 bases not matched to a gene.